Each of the 7 T cell receptor beta chains below was sequenced from the same sample in a study of shared clonotypes between healthy human individuals. The data were produced by immunoSEQ multiplex PCR, yet TCRdb's version contains in-frame clones alone and is incomplete. The table has about 1.5 million clones, roughly 98% seen once. The sequenced material came from naive CD4+ T cells sorted from blood. Stated subset: CD45RA+ positively selected. These receptor sequences come from a man younger than 45 in good health.

This clone appeared once. The chain carries TRBV7-9 and TRBJ2-3; possibly TRBD1 for D (6 bases). This CDR3 contains 15 residues. V dropped 5 bases and J dropped 1 base, with 13 bases sitting between them. Germline loops: CDR1 SEHNR, CDR2 FQNEAQ (reference sequence). CDR3 sequence reads: CASSNRDTRTDTQYF. CDR3 DNA: TGTGCCAGCAGCAACCGGGACACGCGCACAGATACGCAGTATTTT.

Points on this clone: The sample contains more than one DNA sequence encoding this CDR3. The chain links TRBV18 to TRBJ1-5; D may be TRBD1 (6 bases). The germline V gene has CDR1 KGHSH and CDR2 LQKENI. CDR3 length equals 14 residues. Trimming took 3 bases from V and 1 from J, leaving 7 bases between them. The CDR3 sequence is CASSPQGSNQPQHF. In DNA, the CDR3 is TGTGCCAGCTCACCCCAGGGGAGCAATCAGCCCCAGCATTTT.

V gene TRBV21-1 combines with J gene TRBJ2-1; whether TRBD1, the table's D call, matches the DNA was not checked. TRBV21-1 is deemed a pseudogene. The CDR3 has 15 amino acids. CDR3 nucleotides: TGTGCCAGCAGCAAATTTCAGGGGGGAACCAATGAGCAGTTCTTC. It specifies CASSKFQGGTNEQFF.

Only one count was recorded for this clone. This chain connects TRBV5-1 to TRBJ2-5, with a tentative D call TRBD2 (6 bases). CDR1 is SGHRS and CDR2 is YFSETQ in the germline V gene. V shed 0 bases and J shed 7 bases, with 13 bases lying between them. The CDR3 is made up of 14 amino acids. Written as DNA, the CDR3 is TGCGCCAGCAGCTTGGCCGGGGAGGCCGGGACCCAGTACTTC. Encoded protein: CASSLAGEAGTQYF.

This chain links TRBV5-8 with TRBJ1-2; 11 bases match TRBD1. Germline V lookup: CDR1 SGHTS, CDR2 YDEGEE. The CDR3 has 15 amino acids. V dropped 4 bases and J dropped 4; count of bases not matched to a gene: 6. The CDR3 nucleotides read TGTGCCAGCAGCAGGACAGGGGGCGCAACCTATGGCTACACCTTC. Translating it yields CASSRTGGATYGYTF.

The rearrangement joins TRBV29-1 to TRBJ2-5; either TRBD1 or TRBD2 may supply D (5 bases each). The CDR3 is 15 residues long. With 4 bases removed from V and 2 bases from J, the gap between germline ends came to 17 bases. The germline V gene encodes CDR1 SQVTM and CDR2 ANQGSEA. The CDR3 bases are TGCAGCGTTGTGGGGACCTCGACAGAGCAAGAGACCCAGTACTTC. As protein: CSVVGTSTEQETQYF.

The chain is built from TRBV28 and TRBJ2-7, with 8 bases fitting TRBD2. The CDR3 is 13 residues long. Germline V gives CDR1 MDHEN, CDR2 SYDVKM. J gave up 4 bases and V 7 bases, and 6 bases lay outside the gene matches. DNA for the CDR3: TGTGCCAGCACCCTCGGGGGGGTTTACGAGCAGTACTTC. The encoded protein is CASTLGGVYEQYF.